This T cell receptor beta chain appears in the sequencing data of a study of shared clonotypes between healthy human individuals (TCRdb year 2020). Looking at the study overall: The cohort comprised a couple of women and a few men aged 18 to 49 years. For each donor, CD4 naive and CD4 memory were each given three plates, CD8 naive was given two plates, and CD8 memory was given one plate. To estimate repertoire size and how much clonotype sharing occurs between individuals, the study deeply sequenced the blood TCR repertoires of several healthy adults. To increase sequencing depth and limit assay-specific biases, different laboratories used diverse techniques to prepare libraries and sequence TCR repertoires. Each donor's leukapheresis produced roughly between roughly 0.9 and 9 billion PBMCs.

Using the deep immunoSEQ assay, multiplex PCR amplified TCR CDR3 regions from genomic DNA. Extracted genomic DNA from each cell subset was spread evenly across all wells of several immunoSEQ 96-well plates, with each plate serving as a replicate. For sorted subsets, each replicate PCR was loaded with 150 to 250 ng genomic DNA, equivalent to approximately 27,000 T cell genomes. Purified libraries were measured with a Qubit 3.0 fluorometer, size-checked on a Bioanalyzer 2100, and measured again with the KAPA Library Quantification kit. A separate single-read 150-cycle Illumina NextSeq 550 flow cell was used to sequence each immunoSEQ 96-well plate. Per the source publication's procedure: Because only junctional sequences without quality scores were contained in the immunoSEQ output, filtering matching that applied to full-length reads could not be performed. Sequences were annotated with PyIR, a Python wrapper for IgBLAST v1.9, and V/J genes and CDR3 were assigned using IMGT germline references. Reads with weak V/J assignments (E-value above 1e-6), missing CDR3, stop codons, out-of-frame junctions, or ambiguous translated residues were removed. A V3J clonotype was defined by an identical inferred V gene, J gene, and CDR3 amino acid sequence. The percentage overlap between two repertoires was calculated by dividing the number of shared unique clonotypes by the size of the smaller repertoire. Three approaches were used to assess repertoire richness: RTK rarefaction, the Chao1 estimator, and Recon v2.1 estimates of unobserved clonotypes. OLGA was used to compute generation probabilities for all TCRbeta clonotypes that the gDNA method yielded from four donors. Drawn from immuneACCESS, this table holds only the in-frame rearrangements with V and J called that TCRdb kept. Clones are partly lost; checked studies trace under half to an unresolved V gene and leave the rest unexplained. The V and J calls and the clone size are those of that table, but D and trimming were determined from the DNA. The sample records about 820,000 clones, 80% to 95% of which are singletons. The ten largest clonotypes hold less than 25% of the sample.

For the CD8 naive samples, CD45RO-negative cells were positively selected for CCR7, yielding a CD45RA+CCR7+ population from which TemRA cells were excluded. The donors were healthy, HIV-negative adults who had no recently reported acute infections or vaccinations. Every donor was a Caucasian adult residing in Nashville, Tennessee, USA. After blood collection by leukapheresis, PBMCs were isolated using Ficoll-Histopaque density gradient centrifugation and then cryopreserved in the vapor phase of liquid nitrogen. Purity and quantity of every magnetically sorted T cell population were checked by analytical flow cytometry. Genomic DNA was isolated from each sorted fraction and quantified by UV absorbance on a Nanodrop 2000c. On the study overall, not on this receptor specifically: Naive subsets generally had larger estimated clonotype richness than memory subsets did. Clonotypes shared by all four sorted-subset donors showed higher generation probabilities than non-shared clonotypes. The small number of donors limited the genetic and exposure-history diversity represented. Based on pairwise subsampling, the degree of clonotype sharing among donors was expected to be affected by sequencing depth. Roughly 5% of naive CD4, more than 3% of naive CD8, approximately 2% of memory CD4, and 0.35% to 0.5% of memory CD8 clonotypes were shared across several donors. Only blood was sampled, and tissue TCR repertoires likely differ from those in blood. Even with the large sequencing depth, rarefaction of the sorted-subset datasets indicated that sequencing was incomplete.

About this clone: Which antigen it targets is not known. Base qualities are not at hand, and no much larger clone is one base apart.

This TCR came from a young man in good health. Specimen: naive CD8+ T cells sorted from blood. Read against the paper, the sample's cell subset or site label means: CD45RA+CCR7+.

In nucleotide form, the sequence is TGTGCCAGCAGTTTATTCATAAGCGGCACTGAAGCTTTCTTT. Its protein product is CASSLFISGTEAFF. The V gene is TRBV28 and the J gene is TRBJ1-1, with the D gene call left open. From its cysteine to its phenylalanine, the CDR3 spans 14 amino acids. Just the 42-base CDR3 DNA is kept, in frame starting at base 1. CDR1 and CDR2 (MDHEN, SYDVKM) derive from the germline V gene. The trim is 1 base for V and 4 bases for J, with a gap of 10 bases between the germline ends.